The next 24 T cell receptor beta chains were all read from a single sample in a study of OX40 agonist ivuxolimab in advanced cancers. Data came from immunoSEQ multiplex PCR; TCRdb stores just in-frame clones and leaves some out. Found here are roughly 86,000 clones, 85% to 95% of them singletons; the top ten hold around 0.7%. Here the sequenced sample was CD4+ or CD8+ T cells sorted from blood, taken in a trial of the OX40 agonist ivuxolimab. The receptors shown here come from an adult with an advanced solid tumor such as melanoma, head and neck, liver or kidney cancer.

The V gene is TRBV7-8, the J gene TRBJ2-7; D is possibly TRBD2 (6 bases). The CDR3 spans 14 residues. Trimming stripped 7 bases from V and 2 bases from J, with 15 bases between. CDR1 SGHVS and CDR2 FQNEAQ come from the germline V gene. CDR3 residues: CASNLRTGAYEQYF. DNA for the CDR3: TGTGCCAGCAACCTGAGAACGGGAGCCTACGAGCAGTACTTC.

V is TRBV2 and J is TRBJ2-3; D not certain. The CDR3 totals 14 residues. V lost 3 bases and J lost 1, with 8 bases in between. Looked up from germline, CDR1 is SNHLY and CDR2 is FYNNEI. CDR3 amino acids: CASSENYRTDTQYF. DNA for the CDR3: TGTGCCAGCAGTGAGAACTATCGCACAGATACGCAGTATTTT.

V gene TRBV4-3 combines with J gene TRBJ2-1, with a tentative D call TRBD2 (6 bases). Per germline, CDR1 LGHNA and CDR2 YSLEER. The CDR3 is made up of 15 amino acids. Trimming stripped 2 bases from V and 1 base from J, with 9 bases between. The CDR3 DNA reads TGCGCCAGCAGCCAAACACTAGCTTCCTACAATGAGCAGTTCTTC. It yields the protein CASSQTLASYNEQFF.

The chain has TRBV5-1 and TRBJ2-5; 10 bases align to TRBD1. CDR1 is SGHRS and CDR2 is YFSETQ in the germline V gene. The CDR3 loop spans 15 amino acids. With 4 bases clipped from V and 5 bases from J, the junction kept 8 bases outside the gene matches. CDR3 in DNA: TGCGCCAGCAGCCCGGAGGACAGGGGGTGGGAGACCCAGTACTTC. It encodes CASSPEDRGWETQYF.

This clone has only one observation. The chain has TRBV6-5 and TRBJ2-7; a possible D gene is TRBD1 (5 bases). The ends were cut back, 10 bases at V and 3 bases at J, with 10 bases in the middle. Germline CDR1 and CDR2: MNHEY and SVGAGI. There are 11 residues in the CDR3. The CDR3 DNA sequence: TGTGCCACTCAGGGCGGCTACGAGCAGTACTTC. It codes for CATQGGYEQYF.

J is TRBJ1-2 and V is TRBV2; TRBD1 aligns across 8 bases. CDR1 is SNHLY and CDR2 is FYNNEI in the germline V gene. Trimming removed 2 bases from V and 8 bases from J; junction bases left unmatched: 7. The CDR3 has 14 residues. The CDR3 sequence: CASSEWQGAGGYTF. The CDR3 DNA reads as TGTGCCAGCAGTGAATGGCAGGGGGCGGGAGGCTACACCTTC.

CDR3 DNA: TGCGCCAGCAGCCAAAAAGGTCAAGCTAATTCACCCCTCCACTTT. Translation: CASSQKGQANSPLHF. The chain combines TRBV4-3 with TRBJ1-6, with D unclear. The germline V and J ends were trimmed by 2 bases and 6 bases, with 11 bases remaining between them. This CDR3 comprises 15 residues. CDR1 is LGHNA, CDR2 YSLEER, per germline.

The chain couples TRBV6-6 to TRBJ2-1, with 10 bases matching TRBD1. V shed 10 bases and J 8 bases; nucleotides not matched to a gene: 8. Germline V gives CDR1 MNHNY, CDR2 SVGAGI (reference sequence). The CDR3 totals 13 residues. For the CDR3, the DNA is TGTGCCACCCTCCGGGACAGGGGCCATGAGCAGTTCTTC. Translated, it gives CATLRDRGHEQFF.

The V gene is TRBV5-1, the J gene TRBJ2-4; D call uncertain. This CDR3 has 14 amino acids. Trimming removed 5 bases at V and 0 bases at J, with 9 bases between. The germline CDR1 and CDR2 sequences are SGHRS and YFSETQ. CDR3 protein: CASRSVGAKNIQYF. CDR3 sequence (DNA): TGCGCCAGCAGATCGGTAGGAGCCAAAAACATTCAGTACTTC.

This clone appeared a single time. The rearrangement links TRBV4-1 to TRBJ2-7, with D perhaps TRBD1 (5 bases). Germline lookup yields CDR1 MGHRA and CDR2 YSYEKL. Trimming removed 2 bases from V and 4 bases from J, with 15 bases in between. This CDR3 is 15 amino acids long. The CDR3 DNA reads as TGCGCCAGCAGCCAATCAAAGGGGATGAAATACGAGCAGTACTTC. Its protein is CASSQSKGMKYEQYF.

The gene calls are TRBV5-8 and TRBJ1-4; D remains unclear. The ends were cut back, 1 base at V and 0 bases at J, with 10 bases in the middle. CDR1 is SGHTS, CDR2 YDEGEE, per germline. The CDR3 loop spans 16 amino acids. For the CDR3, the DNA is TGTGCCAGCAGCTTGCAGGCCCATGCAACTAATGAAAAACTGTTTTTT. Translation gives CASSLQAHATNEKLFF. The full variable domain, its missing parts supplied by reference TRBV5-8 and TRBJ1-4, is EAGVTQSPTHLIKTRGQQATLRCSPISGHTSVYWYQQALGLGLQFLLWYDEGEERNRGNFPPRFSGRQFPNYSSELNVNALELEDSALYLCASSLQAHATNEKLFFGSGTQLSVL.

In its sample, this clone was seen a few times. J is TRBJ1-1 and V is TRBV10-1; 9 bases are shared with TRBD1. With 5 bases clipped from V and 1 base from J, the junction kept 2 bases outside the gene matches. Germline V CDR1 and CDR2: WNHNN, SYGVQD (reference sequence). CDR3 length equals 14 residues. In nucleotides, the CDR3 is TGCGCCAGCAGTCACAGGGGGCCGAACACTGAAGCTTTCTTT. Translating gives CASSHRGPNTEAFF.

This clone was seen only a few times. The CDR3 sequence: CASSPGLAGEDTQYF. DNA for the CDR3: TGCGCCAGCAGCCCCGGACTAGCGGGAGAGGATACGCAGTATTTT. The gene calls are TRBV5-1 and TRBJ2-3; 13 bases line up with TRBD2. The germline CDR1 and CDR2 sequences are SGHRS and YFSETQ. This CDR3 comprises 15 residues. V shed 4 bases, J shed 6 bases, and the junction held 5 bases outside the gene matches.

V gene TRBV11-3 combines with J gene TRBJ2-2; TRBD1 agrees at 12 bases. Trimming took 1 base from V and 5 from J; bases not matched to a gene: 11. Germline V gene data show CDR1 as SGHNT and CDR2 as YENEEA. The CDR3 has 19 residues. The DNA for the CDR3 is TGTGCCAGCAGCTTAGGCCTCCCGGGACAGGGGGCAAGTACCGGGGAGCTGTTTTTT. This encodes CASSLGLPGQGASTGELFF.

Here the CDR3 DNA reads TGTGCCAGCAGTGCAAAGACAGGGGTTATTAACACTGAAGCTTTCTTT. As protein: CASSAKTGVINTEAFF. The chain carries TRBV27 and TRBJ1-1; 8 bases are shared with TRBD1. Germline V lookup: CDR1 MNHEY, CDR2 SMNVEV (reference sequence). V was pared by 5 bases and J by 2 bases, with 10 bases of the junction left unmatched. This CDR3 spans 16 amino acids.

The chain recombines TRBV5-1 with TRBJ2-1; D is undetermined. V lost 2 bases and J 4 bases, leaving 13 bases between the germline ends. The CDR3 is made up of 15 amino acids. Germline assignment: CDR1 SGHRS and CDR2 YFSETQ. CDR3 DNA: TGCGCCAGCAGCTTAGGTCCTCGAGAATACAATGAGCAGTTCTTC. This encodes CASSLGPREYNEQFF.

The chain joins TRBV7-9 to TRBJ2-1; TRBD2 is a possible D gene (5 bases). Trimming shortened V by 4 bases and J by 3 bases, and 13 bases separated the two germline ends. The CDR3 has 15 residues. The germline V gene encodes CDR1 SEHNR and CDR2 FQNEAQ (reference sequence). The DNA of the CDR3 is TGTGCCAGCAGCTCCGAGCGGCTTGTCTACAATGAGCAGTTCTTC. Amino acids: CASSSERLVYNEQFF. The variable domain in full, with the rest retrieved from reference TRBV7-9 and TRBJ2-1, is DTGVSQNPRHKITKRGQNVTFRCDPISEHNRLYWYRQTLGQGPEFLTYFQNEAQLEKSRLLSDRFSAERPKGSFSTLEIQRTEQGDSAMYLCASSSERLVYNEQFFGPGTRLTVL.

The J gene is TRBJ2-7, the V gene TRBV4-3, with 7 bases matching TRBD2. V gave up 0 bases and J gave up 1 base; unmatched junction bases: 9. There are 17 residues in the CDR3. The germline V gene encodes CDR1 LGHNA and CDR2 YSLEER. This CDR3 reads CASSQEYRGGSSYEQYF. The CDR3 region has the DNA TGCGCCAGCAGCCAAGAATATCGTGGCGGGAGTTCCTACGAGCAGTACTTC.

The chain's CDR3 is CASSTDRGRQPQHF. The DNA of the CDR3 is TGTGCCAGTAGCACTGACAGGGGACGTCAGCCCCAGCATTTT. The chain combines TRBV19 with TRBJ1-5, with 8 bases matching TRBD1. The V segment lost 6 bases and the J segment 6 bases; nucleotides outside the gene matches: 7. The CDR3 loop spans 14 amino acids. Germline values: CDR1 LNHDA, CDR2 SQIVND (reference sequence).

The chain combines TRBV18 with TRBJ2-7, with TRBD1 matching 9 bases. This CDR3 comprises 13 residues. Germline CDR1 and CDR2: KGHSH and LQKENI. Trimming took 6 bases from V and 4 from J; bases not matched to a gene: 4. The CDR3 region has the DNA TGTGCCAGCTCCCCCGGGACAGGGTACGAGCAGTACTTC. Amino acid sequence: CASSPGTGYEQYF.

The CDR3 sequence is CASSDKQKSDGGGNQPQHF. The CDR3 nucleotides are TGTGCCAGCAGCGACAAACAAAAATCCGACGGGGGGGGAAATCAGCCCCAGCATTTT. The rearrangement joins TRBV9 to TRBJ1-5, with D possibly being TRBD1 (5 bases). Germline CDR1 SGDLS, CDR2 YYNGEE. V was shortened by 3 bases and J by 4 bases, with 26 bases between the two germline ends. The CDR3 has 19 amino acids.

This clone was seen more than once but under ten times. The V gene is TRBV11-2, the J gene TRBJ2-7, with TRBD1 matching 7 bases. The junction had 5 bases not matched to a gene; V was cut back by 5 bases and J by 1 base. The CDR3 runs 14 residues. Germline V gene lookup returns CDR1 SGHAT and CDR2 FQNNGV. CDR3 nucleotides: TGTGCCAGCAGCCCGGACAGGACTTCCTACGAGCAGTACTTC. Translating it yields CASSPDRTSYEQYF.

V is TRBV7-2 and J is TRBJ2-3; D is undetermined. CDR3 length equals 12 residues. Germline V gene lookup returns CDR1 SGHTA and CDR2 FQGNSA. Trimming took 3 bases from V and 6 from J, leaving 7 bases between them. The CDR3 reads CASSFGLDTQYF. The CDR3 DNA is TGTGCCAGCAGCTTTGGGCTGGATACGCAGTATTTT.

This chain uses TRBV7-9 with TRBJ2-2; 10 nucleotides line up with TRBD1. V gave up 6 bases and J gave up 6 bases; unmatched junction bases: 7. The CDR3 sequence is 15 residues long. Germline V gives CDR1 SEHNR, CDR2 FQNEAQ (reference sequence). The CDR3, as DNA: TGTGCCAGCAGATCCGGGACAGGGGCCTCCGGGGAGCTGTTTTTT. The encoded protein is CASRSGTGASGELFF.